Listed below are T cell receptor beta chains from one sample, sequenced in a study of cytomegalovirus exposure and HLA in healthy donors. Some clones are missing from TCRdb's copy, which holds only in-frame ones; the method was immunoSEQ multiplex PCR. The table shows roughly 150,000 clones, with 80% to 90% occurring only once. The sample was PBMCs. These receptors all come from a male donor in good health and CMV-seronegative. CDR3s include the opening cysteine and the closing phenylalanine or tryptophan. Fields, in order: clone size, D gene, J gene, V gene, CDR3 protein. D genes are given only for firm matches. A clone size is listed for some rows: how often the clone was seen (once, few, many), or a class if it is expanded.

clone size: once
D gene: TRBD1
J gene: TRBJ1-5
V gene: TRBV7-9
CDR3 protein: CASSLDFGQGFHQPQHF

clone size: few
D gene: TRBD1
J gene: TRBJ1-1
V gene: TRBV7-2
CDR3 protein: CASSPDRVNTEAFF

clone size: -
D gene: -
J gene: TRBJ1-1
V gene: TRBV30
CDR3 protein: CAWSPQGPLDAFF

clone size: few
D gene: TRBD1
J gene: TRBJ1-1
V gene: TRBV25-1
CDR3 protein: CASRTSGGAFF

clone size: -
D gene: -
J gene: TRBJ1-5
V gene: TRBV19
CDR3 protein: CASNPGGTQPQHF

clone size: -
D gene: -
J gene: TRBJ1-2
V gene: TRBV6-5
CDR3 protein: CASRKQGSEGYTF

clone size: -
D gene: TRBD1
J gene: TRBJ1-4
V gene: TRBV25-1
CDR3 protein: CASSGPTGGIEKLFF

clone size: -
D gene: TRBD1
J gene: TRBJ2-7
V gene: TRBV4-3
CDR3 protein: CASSQGGQRSSYEQYF

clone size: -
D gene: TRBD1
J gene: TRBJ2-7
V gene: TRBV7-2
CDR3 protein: CASSFGQGGEQYF

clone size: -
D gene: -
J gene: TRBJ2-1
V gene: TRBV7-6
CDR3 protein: CASSLVETALSYNEQFF

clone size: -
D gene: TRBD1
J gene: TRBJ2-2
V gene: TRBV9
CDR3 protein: CASSKSRTGGNTGELFF

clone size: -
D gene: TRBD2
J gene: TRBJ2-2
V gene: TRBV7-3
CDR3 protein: CASSLTVRLAGDTGELFF

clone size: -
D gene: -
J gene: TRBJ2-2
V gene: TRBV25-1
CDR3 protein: CASSESARANTGELFF

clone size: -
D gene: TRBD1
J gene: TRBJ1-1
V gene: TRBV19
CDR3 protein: CASSTGTGDTEAFF

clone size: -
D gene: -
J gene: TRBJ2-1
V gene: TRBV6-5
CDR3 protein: CASSKLLGNNEQFF

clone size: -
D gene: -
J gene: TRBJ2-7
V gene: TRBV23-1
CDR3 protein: CAREDSLYFSYEQYF

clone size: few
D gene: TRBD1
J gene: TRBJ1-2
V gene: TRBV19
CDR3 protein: CASNQQGDYHGYTF

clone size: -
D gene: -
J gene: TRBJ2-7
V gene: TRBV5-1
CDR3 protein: CASSGGVDYYEQYF

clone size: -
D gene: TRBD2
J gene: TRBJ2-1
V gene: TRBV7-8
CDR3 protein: CASSSTLAGGPPEQFF

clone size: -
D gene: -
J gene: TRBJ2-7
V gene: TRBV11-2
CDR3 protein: CASSRLRGYEQYF

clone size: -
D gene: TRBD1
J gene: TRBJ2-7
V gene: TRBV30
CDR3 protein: CAWSAPGQGASYEQYF

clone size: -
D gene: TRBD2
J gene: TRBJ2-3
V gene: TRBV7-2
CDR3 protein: CASSLAGIAGGVTDTQYF

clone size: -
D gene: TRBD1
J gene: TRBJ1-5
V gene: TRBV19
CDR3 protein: CASSTKTGEGQPQHF

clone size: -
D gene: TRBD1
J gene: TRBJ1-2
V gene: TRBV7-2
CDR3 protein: CASSPDRGEYYGYTF

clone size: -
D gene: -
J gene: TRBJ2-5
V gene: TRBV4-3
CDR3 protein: CASSQDQGGETQYF

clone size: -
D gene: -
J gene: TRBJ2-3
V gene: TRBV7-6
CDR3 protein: CASSLGPGLADTQYF

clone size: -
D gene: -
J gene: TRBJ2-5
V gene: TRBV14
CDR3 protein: CASSQDINFPGRETQYF

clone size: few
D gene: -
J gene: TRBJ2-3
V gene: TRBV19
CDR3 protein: CATPLSCWESTDTQYF

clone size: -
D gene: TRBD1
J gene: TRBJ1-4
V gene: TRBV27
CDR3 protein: CASSHGTGVNEKLFF

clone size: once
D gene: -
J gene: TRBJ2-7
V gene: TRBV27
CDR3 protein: CASSHGTIYEQYF

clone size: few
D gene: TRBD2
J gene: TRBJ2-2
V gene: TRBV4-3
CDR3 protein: CASSPTWGGDTGELFF

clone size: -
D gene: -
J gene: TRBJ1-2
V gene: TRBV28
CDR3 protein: CASRPAPQGLYGYTF

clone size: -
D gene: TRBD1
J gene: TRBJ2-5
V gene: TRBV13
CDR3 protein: CASSTPGQGEETQYF

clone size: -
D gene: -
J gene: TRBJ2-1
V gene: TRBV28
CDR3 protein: CASSFWLALEQFF

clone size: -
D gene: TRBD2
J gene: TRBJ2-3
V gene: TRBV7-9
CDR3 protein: CASSFPLSGGAGTQYF

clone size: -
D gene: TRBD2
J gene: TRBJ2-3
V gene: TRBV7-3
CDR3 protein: CASSLYGRDTQYF

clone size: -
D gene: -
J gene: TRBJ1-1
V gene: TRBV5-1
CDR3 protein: CASSTDMNTEAFF

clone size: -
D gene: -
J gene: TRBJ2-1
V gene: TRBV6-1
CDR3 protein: CASSEGSGYNEQFF

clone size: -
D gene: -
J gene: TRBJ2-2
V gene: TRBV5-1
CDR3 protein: CASSFTRPQPGELFF

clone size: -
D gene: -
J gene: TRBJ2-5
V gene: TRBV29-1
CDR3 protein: CSVVREDQETQYF

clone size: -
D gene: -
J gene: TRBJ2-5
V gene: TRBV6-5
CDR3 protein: CASSLTGNGQETQYF

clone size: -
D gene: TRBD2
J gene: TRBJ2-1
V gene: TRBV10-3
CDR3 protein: CAISEWGGRGGEQFF

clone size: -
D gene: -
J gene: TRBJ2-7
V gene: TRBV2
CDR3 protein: CASSEAGQAPYEQYF

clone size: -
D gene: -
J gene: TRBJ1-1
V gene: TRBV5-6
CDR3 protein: CASSLPGVWTEAFF

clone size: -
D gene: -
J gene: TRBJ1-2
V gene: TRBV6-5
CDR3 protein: CASRTGNYGYTF

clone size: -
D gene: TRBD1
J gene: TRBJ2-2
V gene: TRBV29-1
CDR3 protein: CSVVGQGAGIGAGELFF

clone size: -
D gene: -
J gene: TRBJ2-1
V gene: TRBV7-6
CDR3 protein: CASSPRGAADYNEQFF

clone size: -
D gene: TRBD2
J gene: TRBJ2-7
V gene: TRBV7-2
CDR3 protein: CASSPGLGRVLEQYF

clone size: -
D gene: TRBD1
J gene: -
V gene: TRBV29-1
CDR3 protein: CSADLTGGKGEQYF

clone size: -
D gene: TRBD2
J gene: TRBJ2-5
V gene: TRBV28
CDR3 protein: CASSPLSGRGQETQYF